The rows below give T cell receptor beta chains drawn from one sample of a study of early T cells in non-severe SARS-CoV-2 infection. One entry per CDR3 protein, called by TCRdb with MiXCR from the 5' RACE reads. The sample gives 90,000 to 100,000 distinct CDR3 sequences, roughly 13% of which show up once; around 2.4% is in the top ten. The sequenced sample was whole blood. These TCRs come from an adult who was a healthcare worker with PCR-confirmed SARS-CoV-2 infection or an uninfected control (not recorded which). The conserved cysteine and the conserved F or W are not part of the CDR3 here. The D gene is left open where the match is weak. Rows may omit the clone size; those that give it use once, few, many or a size class.

j_gene,d_gene,v_gene,len,abundance,CDR3aa
TRBJ1-4,-,TRBV28,10,-,ASSPLGGKLF
TRBJ1-2,TRBD1,TRBV11-1,12,-,ASSSDRNNYGYT
TRBJ1-1,-,TRBV12-3/TRBV12-4,10,few,ASSNDRTEAF
TRBJ1-1,-,TRBV20-1,11,many,SARDPAATEAF
TRBJ2-7,TRBD2,TRBV12-3/TRBV12-4,12,-,ASSSWTSGDEQY
TRBJ2-7,-,TRBV11-2,12,-,ASSLDTFRSGQY
TRBJ1-6,TRBD1,TRBV7-8,13,-,ASSFGGQTDAPLH
TRBJ1-1,TRBD1,TRBV5-1,13,many,ASSLVQGVSTEAF
TRBJ2-1,-,TRBV4-1,12,-,ASSQDRGPREQF
TRBJ2-1,TRBD1,TRBV11-2,14,-,ASSFRYRGDPNEQF
TRBJ1-5,-,TRBV5-1,12,few,ASSPDGANQPQH
TRBJ2-1,TRBD2,TRBV9,13,few,ASSVGLAEYNEQF
TRBJ2-7,-,TRBV28,12,many,ASGPHLGAYEQY
TRBJ1-2,-,TRBV29-1,9,many,SVRQEYGYT
TRBJ1-1,TRBD1,TRBV28,14,many,ASSQQGKKPNTEAF
TRBJ2-1,-,TRBV5-1,12,-,ASRAGGLDNEQF
TRBJ1-4,TRBD1,TRBV27,13,-,ASRGDRTYGEKLF
TRBJ2-7,TRBD2,TRBV28,13,few,ASSFSASGSYEQY
TRBJ2-3,TRBD1,TRBV5-1,13,many,ASSWGTGSTDTQY
TRBJ2-7,-,TRBV19,12,few,ASSKVFLSYEQY
TRBJ2-1,TRBD1,TRBV27,13,-,ASNSRQGARREQF
TRBJ2-7,-,TRBV7-2,10,few,ANSRIDYEQY
TRBJ1-6,-,TRBV10-3,10,few,AISEDNSPLH
TRBJ2-2,TRBD1,TRBV7-8,13,-,ASSSGQKNTGELF
TRBJ2-3,-,TRBV20-1,12,many,SARVGPEPDTQY
TRBJ2-1,-,TRBV3-1,13,many,ASRPDILRSNEQF
TRBJ2-1,TRBD1,TRBV18,15,few,ASSPRGGTGASNEQF
TRBJ2-1,TRBD2,TRBV19,13,few,ASSIGGGGYNEQF
TRBJ1-5,TRBD1,TRBV5-1,13,many,ASSLTGGFNQPQH
TRBJ1-5,TRBD1,TRBV19,14,-,ASSIRDRAPNQPQH
TRBJ1-4,-,TRBV3-1,11,few,ASSQGRNEKLF
TRBJ2-3,-,TRBV6-2/TRBV6-3,11,-,ATQQVGRDTQY
TRBJ1-1,-,TRBV12-3/TRBV12-4,12,few,AGCPSGPHTEAF
TRBJ1-1,TRBD1,TRBV28,13,-,ASRVPGQRNTEAF
TRBJ2-3,-,TRBV28,14,many,ASSPGAYSITDTQY
TRBJ1-4,-,TRBV20-1,12,many,SAFEQGYNEKLF
TRBJ2-6,-,TRBV20-1,12,few,SASQGSGANVLI
TRBJ2-1,-,TRBV4-1,16,many,ASSPSNRARFSYNEQF
TRBJ2-3,-,TRBV29-1,10,many,SVSLSTDTQY
TRBJ1-6,-,TRBV5-1,11,many,ASSFDRNSPLH
TRBJ1-6,-,TRBV4-2,17,few,ASSQDLKQASSYNSPLH
TRBJ2-7,-,TRBV7-2,11,many,ASSSGPQYEQY
TRBJ1-5,-,TRBV4-1,13,many,ASGPQGGQYQPQH
TRBJ1-2,-,TRBV7-3,12,-,ASSLIPGPYGYT
TRBJ1-1,-,TRBV11-2,11,many,ASSSGLNTEAF
TRBJ2-1,TRBD1,TRBV20-1,11,few,SAYKDRYNEQF
TRBJ1-1,-,TRBV7-9,12,few,ASSYPSMNTEAF
TRBJ2-2,-,TRBV11-2,14,many,ASSFRTTPGTGELF
TRBJ2-2,-,TRBV12-3/TRBV12-4,11,many,ASSLGGTGELF
TRBJ1-4,-,TRBV28,11,many,ATLQGADEKLF